A selection of T cell receptor beta chains follows, all from one sample in a study of blood T cell repertoires in COVID-19. The repertoire was sequenced with immunoSEQ multiplex PCR; TCRdb's copy has only in-frame clones and lacks some. Among some 140,000 clones listed, around 80% were seen once. The specimen sequenced was peripheral blood. These TCRs come from a human donor in a cohort sampled during active COVID-19. Both conserved end residues are part of each CDR3. Rows may omit the clone size; those that give it use once, few, many or a size class.

v_gene	abundance	j_gene	CDR3aa
TRBV30	.	TRBJ2-2	CAWMWRRNTGELFF
TRBV27	.	TRBJ1-1	CASSFRFSQGAEAFF
TRBV18	.	TRBJ2-5	CASSPPQGQGIQTQYF
TRBV5-4	.	TRBJ2-3	CASSFFGGDTQYF
TRBV5-6	once	TRBJ2-3	CASSLVTRADTQYF
TRBV7-2	.	TRBJ2-2	CASSFIPSGGGELFF
TRBV19	.	TRBJ1-3	CASSIGQNGNTIYF
TRBV28	.	TRBJ1-2	CASSEGQTHYGYTF
TRBV6-5	.	TRBJ1-2	CASTTRRGNGYTF
TRBV5-6	.	TRBJ1-6	CASRPGQGSNSPLHF
TRBV18	.	TRBJ2-2	CASSPTPDTTGELFF
TRBV9	.	TRBJ1-6	CASSVEGSPLHF
TRBV28	.	TRBJ2-2	CASSLWSFATGELFF
TRBV28	.	TRBJ2-3	CASSLGNPGTQYF
TRBV5-1	.	TRBJ2-2	CASSFHRNTGELFF
TRBV25-1	once	TRBJ2-1	CASSGWRGADNEQFF
TRBV5-4	many	TRBJ1-2	CASSLEPGTLYGYTF
TRBV4-2	.	TRBJ1-3	CASSPSTGYSGNTIYF
TRBV9	.	TRBJ2-3	CASSVEGLAADTQYF
TRBV28	.	TRBJ2-7	CASLGGPPYEQYF
TRBV27	.	TRBJ1-3	CASPGAHSGNTIYF
TRBV9	.	TRBJ2-2	CASSAGTARLNPANTGELFF
TRBV19	.	TRBJ1-1	CASTPEGRLTEAFF
TRBV7-8	once	TRBJ1-5	CASSPWDSYQPQHF
TRBV9	.	TRBJ2-7	CASSVEGQGYEQYF
TRBV11-2	once	TRBJ2-7	CASSLEGWDFSYEQYF
TRBV13	once	TRBJ2-1	CASSAGRHNELVQFF
TRBV5-5	.	TRBJ1-3	CASSPAVSGNTIYF
TRBV14	.	TRBJ2-7	CASSRGGTGPYEQYF
TRBV6-5	.	TRBJ1-1	CASKKDPADTEAFF
TRBV2	once	TRBJ1-2	CASSEWGGISNYGYTF
TRBV30	.	TRBJ2-5	CAWSLGQLVETQYF
TRBV7-9	.	TRBJ2-2	CASSFSGGANTGELFF
TRBV30	.	TRBJ2-2	CAMTGEEAGELFF
TRBV12-3/TRBV12-4	.	TRBJ2-1	CASSLVGTYEQFF
TRBV15	.	TRBJ2-5	CATSRDNQETQYF
TRBV6-5	.	TRBJ1-1	CASRRTGGTEAFF
TRBV18	.	TRBJ1-1	CASSLRGDTEAFF
TRBV27	.	TRBJ1-1	CATGQINTEAFF
TRBV5-6	.	TRBJ1-2	CASRGTFGTGHVYTF
TRBV5-1	few	TRBJ2-7	CASSLGRGDYEQYF
TRBV7-9	few	TRBJ2-7	CASSPRYEQYF
TRBV18	.	TRBJ2-7	CASSPPSSSYEQYF
TRBV12-3/TRBV12-4	.	TRBJ1-2	CASSSTGMSGYTF
TRBV3-1/TRBV3-2	once	TRBJ1-4	CASSQPGDEKLFF
TRBV29-1	.	TRBJ2-2	CSVSKRGGFTGELFF
TRBV5-1	few	TRBJ1-1	CASSLVGGFETEAFF
TRBV19	.	TRBJ1-1	CASSTYRAHTEAFF
TRBV19	.	TRBJ1-1	CASSIDAEAEAFF
TRBV5-4	.	TRBJ1-4	CASSADSPNEKLFF
TRBV4-1	.	TRBJ2-5	CASSHSQTGLAGDPQETQYF
TRBV10-1	.	TRBJ2-2	CASSESLSGGPNTGELFF
TRBV7-8	.	TRBJ1-2	CASSPRWDTTPPADGYTF
TRBV10-3	.	TRBJ2-2	CAITGGSGELFF
TRBV3-1/TRBV3-2	.	TRBJ1-1	CASSQVDRNTEAFF
TRBV24-1	.	TRBJ2-7	CATSDPLRGREQYF
TRBV11-3	.	TRBJ1-1	CASSVSGGATEAFF
TRBV3-1/TRBV3-2	.	TRBJ1-1	CASSQDWDRGQTFF
TRBV6-5	.	TRBJ2-7	CASSLGQNYEQYF